The subject of this entry is one TCR beta chain. What it binds is not known. The sample belongs to a study of shared clonotypes between healthy human individuals. Germline-derived CDR1 and CDR2 are MDHEN and SYDVKM. V lost 6 bases to trimming and J lost 7 bases, with 9 bases between them. The CDR3 is 11 amino acids. The repertoire was sequenced with immunoSEQ multiplex PCR; TCRdb's copy has only in-frame clones and lacks some. Of over a million clones listed, about 80% are singletons. Regarding the study as a whole: The donor pool, a small one, limited the genetic and exposure-history diversity represented.

The chain combines TRBV28 with TRBJ1-2; D is uncertain. The TCR originated in a man younger than 35 in good health. Some clones in this sample may be carry-over from other donors' samples. The sample consisted of memory CD4+ T cells from PBMCs. The subset here: CD45RA-negative fraction. CDR3 bases: TGTGCCAGCAGCCAGCTTAGTGGCTACACCTTC. This encodes CASSQLSGYTF.